This T cell receptor beta chain was recovered during a study of T-cell reconstitution after alpha-beta-depleted transplantation in children. Trimming removed 6 bases from V and 2 bases from J; junction bases left unmatched: 8. Germline values: CDR1 MNHNS, CDR2 SASEGT. The CDR3 has 15 residues. This clonotype was seen a few times. Unique molecular identifiers were used to barcode this TCRbeta library. TCRdb reanalysed the PCR reads using MiXCR and keeps one entry per CDR3 protein. The sample contains some 520,000 distinct CDR3 sequences, 30% to 35% of which appear only once. The receptor was derived from a human donor who donated a stem cell graft to a child with aplastic anemia. V usage is TRBV6-1 and J usage is TRBJ2-7, with 9 bases identical to TRBD1. Sample: PBMCs from the stem cell graft donor, taken from the stem cell graft. CDR3 region: CASRAGTGRTYEQYV. Written as DNA, the CDR3 is TGTGCCAGCAGAGCCGGGACAGGGAGAACCTACGAGCAGTACGTC.